What follows describes a single TCR beta chain. Its target is unknown. This sample is part of a study of T cells after yellow fever vaccination. The V gene's germline CDR1 is SGHRS and CDR2 YFSETQ. Between the trimmed V and J ends, which lost 2 bases and 0 bases, there was a span of 15 bases. The CDR3 totals 16 residues. TCRdb called the 5' RACE reads again in MiXCR, with one record for every CDR3 protein. The sample lists around 300,000 distinct CDR3 sequences; around 4.4% were seen once. Study-level points and caveats: Once the booster was given, most primary-vaccination clones reappeared, at approximately 97% for CD4 and roughly 85% for CD8.

V is TRBV5-1 and J is TRBJ2-7; perhaps TRBD2 as D (6 bases). The TCR originated in a man aged 18 to 29 who received the YFV17D yellow fever vaccine. Sequencing was performed on PBMCs, taken 15 days after the yellow fever booster vaccination. In DNA, the CDR3 is TGCGCCAGCAGCTTCCTTGTTGGCGGGGACTCCTACGAGCAGTACTTC. Protein sequence: CASSFLVGGDSYEQYF.